The sequence of this T cell receptor (beta chain) was determined in a study of a mutant IDH1 vaccine in newly diagnosed glioma (dated by TCRdb to 2020 to 2022). General notes on the study: Across visits V03 through V10, patients got a total of eight vaccinations, given in weeks 1, 3, 5, 7, 11, 15, 19 and 23. Six visits were used for peripheral blood collection: V03 (baseline), V05, V07, V10, V12 and V13. Vaccination was initiated 4-6 weeks after radiotherapy alone, or concurrently with temozolomide cycles in the chemotherapy-containing groups. Longitudinal TCRB deep sequencing was done for fewer than 30 treated patients, wherever samples were available for exploratory analyses. Prior to enrollment, patients had been given standard therapy consisting of radiotherapy alone, temozolomide alone, or radiochemotherapy with temozolomide, with the combination given to most patients. Of the approximately 35 treated patients, approximately 60% were male and about 38% were female, and the mean age was around 40 years.

Paper-wide results and their limitations: Vaccine-induced immune responses across multiple MHC alleles were detected in over 85% of patients. The authors stated that sample limitations prevented analyses of patient blood samples from being reproduced. PBMC samples for TCRB deep sequencing were selected based on availability. Pseudoprogression seemed to be unrelated to changes in the top peripheral T cell clonotypes found by TCRB sequencing.

Comment on this clone: What antigen it recognizes has not been identified. Base qualities are not at hand, and no much larger clone is one base apart.

From the cysteine up to the phenylalanine, the CDR3 has a length of 18 residues. Solely the CDR3 DNA is kept, with 54 bases framed from the first base. Trimming takes 7 bases off V and 2 bases off J; junction bases not matched to a gene: 20. For CDR1 and CDR2, the germline V gene lists SGHTA and FQGNSA. This specimen's time point label, per the study, means: week 11, during vaccination. Every vaccine dose consisted of 300 ug of a 20-mer mutant IDH1 peptide in Montanide, administered subcutaneously together with topical imiquimod. Newly diagnosed WHO grade 3 or 4 IDH1-mutant astrocytomas showing loss of nuclear ATRX were present in the donors. The samples were drawn from NOA16, a multicentre, single-arm, open-label phase I trial in Germany that tested a mutant IDH1 peptide vaccine in humans for the first time. The DNeasy Blood and Tissue Kit was used to extract genomic DNA from EDTA blood for TCRB sequencing.

Libraries were built with the immunoSEQ multiplex PCR assay. Rearranged TCR beta chain sequences were amplified using the hsTCRB Kit according to the manufacturer's protocol. An Illumina MiSeq was used to sequence the TCRB libraries. As for the original processing: The proprietary platform of the kit vendor was used for demultiplexing, trimming and gene mapping. Here the immuneACCESS table is served through TCRdb, limited to in-frame sequences with V and J called. Missing clones are a known gap in these copies; in checked studies unresolved V genes cover under half, and the rest lacks a known reason. V, J and clone size derive from that table, while D and trimming were established from the DNA sequence. In all, the sample holds about 67,000 clones, and approximately 90% of those were seen once. 1.9% of the sample belongs to the ten largest clones.

Here the sequenced sample was PBMCs, taken from a glioma patient whose treatment included an IDH1 peptide vaccine. This receptor chain uses TRBV7-2 and TRBJ2-7; 7 bases in the junction line up with TRBD1. This clonotype originated in a middle-aged man with glioma. DNA sequence: TGTGCCAGCACCTTTCGGTCCGGTACAGGGGCGAACACCTACGAGCAGTACTTC. Translated, this is CASTFRSGTGANTYEQYF.